This T cell receptor (beta chain) appears in the sequencing data of a study of blood T cell repertoires in COVID-19. This table comes from immunoSEQ multiplex PCR, and its TCRdb copy is limited to in-frame clones, with some not included. The sample holds around 700,000 clones, 70% to 90% seen once. This CDR3 contains 16 residues. CDR1 and CDR2 from the germline V gene are SEHNR and FQNEAQ (reference sequence). V lost 2 bases to trimming and J lost 4 bases, with 17 bases between them. The V gene is TRBV7-9, the J gene TRBJ1-2; D gene unclear. The receptor was derived from a woman under 30 with acute or convalescent COVID-19. Sequencing was carried out using peripheral blood. Written as DNA, the CDR3 is TGTGCCAGCAGCTTATCCCGAAATGACAAGATCTATGGCTACACCTTC. It codes for CASSLSRNDKIYGYTF.